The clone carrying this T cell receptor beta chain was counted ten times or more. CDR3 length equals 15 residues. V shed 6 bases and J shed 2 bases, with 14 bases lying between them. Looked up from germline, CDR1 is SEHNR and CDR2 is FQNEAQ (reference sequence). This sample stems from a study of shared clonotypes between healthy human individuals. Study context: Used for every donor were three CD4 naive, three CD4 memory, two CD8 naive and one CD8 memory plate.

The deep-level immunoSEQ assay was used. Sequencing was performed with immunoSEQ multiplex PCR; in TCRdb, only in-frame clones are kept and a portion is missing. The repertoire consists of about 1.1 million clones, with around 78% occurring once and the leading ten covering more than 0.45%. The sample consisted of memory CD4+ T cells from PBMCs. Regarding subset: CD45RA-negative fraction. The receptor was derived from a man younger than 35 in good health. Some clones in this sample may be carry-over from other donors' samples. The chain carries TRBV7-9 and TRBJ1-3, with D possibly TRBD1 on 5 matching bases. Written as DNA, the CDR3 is TGTGCCAGCAGTCTAACTCAGGGAACTGGAAACACCATATATTTT. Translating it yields CASSLTQGTGNTIYF.